This record looks at one T cell receptor (beta chain) sequence and its context. This clone's antigen is unknown. Base qualities are not provided; no much larger clone lies one nucleotide away. Ophthalmopathy patients had moderately to severely active disease, with a Clinical Activity Score of 3 or more, a NOSPECS grade of 4 or more, and a disease duration of less than 3 months. Any patient with an uncontrolled infection, another autoimmune disease, pregnancy or lactation was excluded. Diagnoses relied on clinical symptoms, serum thyroxine and TRAb, thyroid ultrasound and orbital computed tomography. Ficoll-Paque density gradient centrifugation was used to isolate PBMCs from 8.5 to 10 ml of fresh peripheral blood. Total RNA was extracted with Trizol reagent, and quality was checked on an Agilent 2100 Bioanalyzer. The data originate from a study of T cells in Graves' hyperthyroidism and ophthalmopathy (dated by TCRdb to the late 2010s). As for the study more broadly: Peripheral blood was sampled at the time of initial diagnosis, prior to any treatment. TCR Vbeta CDR3 sequencing of roughly 140 peripheral blood samples (more than 40 ophthalmopathy, over 70 hyperthyroidism and roughly 17 progressor patients) is reported in the paper. To identify distinguishing TCR V-J signatures, a discovery cohort of some 100 patients was used, comprising 40 to 45 with Graves' ophthalmopathy and some 57 with stable Graves' hyperthyroidism. An independent validation cohort of some 18 hyperthyroidism patients and approximately 15 patients who later progressed to ophthalmopathy tested prospective prediction of ophthalmopathy. In addition, the study compared T-cell repertoires in thyroid tissue and in blood from about 6 Graves' hyperthyroidism patients. The 100 or so discovery patients were randomly divided into training and test sets at a 7:3 ratio. After sampling, hyperthyroidism patients received methimazole starting at 30 mg daily, and ophthalmopathy patients received high-dose intravenous methylprednisolone. Summary of the overall study and its limitations: Most expanded thyroid clonotypes (frequency above 0.001) were also detected in blood, suggesting blood repertoires may reflect thyroid immune responses. No statistical method was used to set the sample size in advance, and investigators knew the group allocation. Ophthalmopathy was separated from stable hyperthyroidism by a 13 V-J signature model, with about 88% sensitivity and around 81% specificity obtained in cross-validation and 80%/75% obtained in testing. During validation, the model predicted progression to ophthalmopathy a median of about 6.3 months ahead of onset, with 70.59% sensitivity and around 72% specificity.

Amplification of TCR beta CDR3 regions was carried out from RNA transcripts. A first-round RT-PCR of the TCR CDR3 used the HTBI primer set with the Qiagen OneStep RT-PCR kit. Libraries were constructed in a second round of multiplex PCR, after which size selection and purification were carried out. Paired-end sequencing of the libraries was performed with 100 bp reads on an Illumina HiSeq2000. In the authors' own workflow: Raw data were processed with SOAPnuke, discarding reads with adapters, uncalled bases, mean Phred below 15, or no exact constant-primer or identifier match. COPE v1.2.5 was used to merge high-quality paired reads, and clonotypes were defined as unique nucleotide sequences. MiTCR v1.1 was used to align the clonotypes against IMGT TRBV, TRBD and TRBJ reference segments. Only V-J combinations with frequency above 0.0001, covering 99.2% of repertoires, were analysed. The TCS score was defined as the ratio of F50 (clonal expansion) to E x V (chaos), calculated using BLOSUM62-based TCRdist between CDR3 peptides within each V-J. Welch's t-statistics and random forest reduced just over 500 V-J features to fewer than 15, which were used in a naive Bayes classifier (R e1071). TCRdb itself trimmed the public reads at Q25 with fastp, ran MiXCR and retained productive beta chains. Rows merge per CDR3 protein into single entries with the most common DNA and genes. The V and J calls and clone size are TCRdb's, not the authors'. The sample table shows about 640,000 distinct CDR3 sequences, and more than 20% are seen once. Roughly a third of the sample goes to the ten largest clones.

The CDR3 goes from the cysteine to the phenylalanine over 14 residues. Only the CDR3 DNA stays, 42 bases, in frame from base 1. The germline V end is reduced by 3 bases and the J end by 5 bases; junction bases left unmatched: 2. Sequences SGHAT (CDR1) and FQNNGV (CDR2) are obtained from the germline V gene. Sequencing was done on a sample of blood. This TCR derives from a man aged 25 to 40 with Graves' ophthalmopathy. The V gene is TRBV11-2 and the J gene is TRBJ2-1; TRBD2 agrees with 9 junctional bases. The CDR3 has the sequence CASSLGTSNNEQFF. In nucleotide form, the sequence is TGTGCCAGCAGCTTGGGGACTAGCAACAATGAGCAGTTCTTC.